Listed below are T cell receptor beta chains from one sample, sequenced in a study of regulatory T cells in long-lasting Graves disease. MiXCR, applied by TCRdb to the multiplex PCR reads, yields one record per CDR3 protein. The sample includes over 400,000 distinct CDR3 sequences, 13% to 15% of them seen just once. This sample also appeared in a second study, on T cells in Graves' hyperthyroidism and ophthalmopathy.

This specimen was peripheral blood mononuclear cells (PBMCs), taken at new diagnosis, from a patient treated with antithyroid drugs. Receptor source: a woman aged 45 to 65 with Graves disease. CDR3s include the opening cysteine and the closing phenylalanine or tryptophan. D genes are given only for firm matches. Size is omitted from some rows. Given values are once, few, many or a class for expanded clones.

size	J	V	D	DNA	CDR3
.	TRBJ2-1	TRBV25-1	.	TGTGCCAGCAGCTCCCTGTCGGCTGAGCAGTTCTTC	CASSSLSAEQFF
many	TRBJ2-3	TRBV6-2/TRBV6-3	TRBD1	TGTGCCAGCACCGAAGGACAGGGACGGGGCACAGATACGCAGTATTTT	CASTEGQGRGTDTQYF
.	TRBJ1-5	TRBV12-3/TRBV12-4	.	TGTGCCAGCAGTGGTGTCCTTACAGGTTATCAGCCCCAGCATTTT	CASSGVLTGYQPQHF
.	TRBJ2-7	TRBV5-1	TRBD2	TGCGCCAGCAGAACTAGCGGCCTTACCTTCTACGAGCAGTACTTC	CASRTSGLTFYEQYF
many	TRBJ2-7	TRBV3-1	.	TGTGCCAGCAGCCAATCGGTTACCGAGCAGTACTTC	CASSQSVTEQYF
.	TRBJ1-2	TRBV29-1	TRBD1	TGCAGCGTTGAATCCCCGACAGGGTGGGGCTATGGCTACACCTTC	CSVESPTGWGYGYTF
many	TRBJ2-5	TRBV3-1	.	TGTGCCAGCAGCCAAGAAGGCAGGGAAGAGACCCAGTACTTC	CASSQEGREETQYF
few	TRBJ1-1	TRBV19	.	TGTGCCAGCGCCCAAACAGGGTTTAGACTAGCTGAAGCTTTCTTT	CASAQTGFRLAEAFF
.	TRBJ2-1	TRBV15	.	TGTGCCACCAGCAAACAGCGGGTGCTTACAGAGGAGCAGTTCTTC	CATSKQRVLTEEQFF
many	TRBJ2-7	TRBV12-3/TRBV12-4	TRBD1	TGTGCCAGCAGTTTAACGACAGGGGCTAGGTACGAGCAGTACTTC	CASSLTTGARYEQYF
many	TRBJ2-5	TRBV29-1	TRBD2	TGCAGCGCCGAGGATCTAGCGGGAGCGCCGGAGACCCAGTACTTC	CSAEDLAGAPETQYF
few	TRBJ2-1	TRBV5-1	TRBD1	TGCGCCAGCCCCGGGACAGGGTACAATGAGCAGTTCTTC	CASPGTGYNEQFF
.	TRBJ1-1	TRBV28	TRBD1	TGTGCCAGCAGCCTACCACAGGGGGCTGGAGACACTGAAGCTTTCTTT	CASSLPQGAGDTEAFF
few	TRBJ1-5	TRBV18	.	TGTGCCAGCTCACTACAAAACCTGGGGGCGGCAGGTCAGCCCCAGCATTTT	CASSLQNLGAAGQPQHF
many	TRBJ2-3	TRBV30	TRBD2	TGTGCCTGGAGTAATAGCGGGAACACAGATACGCAGTATTTT	CAWSNSGNTDTQYF
many	TRBJ2-2	TRBV2	TRBD2	TGTGCCAGCAGTGAAAGGCTGGGACTAGCGGGACCGAACACCGGGGAGCTGTTTTTT	CASSERLGLAGPNTGELFF
many	TRBJ1-5	TRBV20-1	.	TGCAGTGCTAGCTTTACCCGGGATATCAATCAGCCCCAGCATTTT	CSASFTRDINQPQHF
many	TRBJ2-3	TRBV5-1	.	TGCGCCAGCAGCCAAGACAGACCTAGCACAGATACGCAGTATTTT	CASSQDRPSTDTQYF
.	TRBJ2-2	TRBV2	.	TGTGCCAGCAGTGAAAGGGGAACCGGGGAGCTGCTTTTT	CASSERGTGELLF
few	TRBJ1-2	TRBV24-1	TRBD1	TGTGCCACCAGTGATTTCGCGGGGACAGGGAAAGGGTTTGGCTACACCTTC	CATSDFAGTGKGFGYTF
.	TRBJ1-5	TRBV18	.	TGTGCCAGCTCACGAACTACGACGGGAGGGAATCAGCCCCAGCATTTT	CASSRTTTGGNQPQHF
.	TRBJ2-2	TRBV2	.	TGTGCCAGCACTGAGGGACTCTTCACCGGGGAGCTGTTTTTT	CASTEGLFTGELFF
few	TRBJ2-4	TRBV5-1	.	TGCGCCAGCAGCTTGGGTATTGAGGGTGCCAAAAACATTCAGTACTTC	CASSLGIEGAKNIQYF
many	TRBJ2-5	TRBV3-1	TRBD2	TGTGCCAGCAGCCAAGATTGGGGTTCTAGCGGTAAAGAGACCCAGTACTTC	CASSQDWGSSGKETQYF
few	TRBJ2-3	TRBV14	.	TGTGCCAGCAGCCAAGAACATGCTAGCACAGATACGCAGTATTTT	CASSQEHASTDTQYF
few	TRBJ2-1	TRBV9	TRBD2	TGTGCCAGCAGCGTAGTAGCGGGAGGACTGATGAATGAGCAGTTCTTC	CASSVVAGGLMNEQFF
.	TRBJ2-4	TRBV6-1	.	TGTGCCAGCAAAGCCCAGGGGCAGGTCATTGTAGCCAAAAACATTCAGTACTTC	CASKAQGQVIVAKNIQYF
many	TRBJ2-3	TRBV3-1	TRBD1	TGTGCCAGCAGCCCGGGGACAGGGGGCCTCATTGATACGCAGTATTTT	CASSPGTGGLIDTQYF
.	TRBJ2-1	TRBV10-3	.	TGTGCCATCAGAGAACCACTGAGCTCCTACAATGAGCAGTTCTTC	CAIREPLSSYNEQFF
few	TRBJ2-7	TRBV3-1	.	TGTGCCAGCAGCCAAGGGACTCCCCTAACCTACGAGCAGTACTTC	CASSQGTPLTYEQYF
.	TRBJ1-4	TRBV4-1	.	TGCGCCAGCAGCCGAGACAGAGCAACTAATGAAAAACTGTTTTTT	CASSRDRATNEKLFF
.	TRBJ2-7	TRBV6-2/TRBV6-3	.	TGTGCCAGCAATCCGGGACACCAAAGCTCCTACGAGCAGTACTTC	CASNPGHQSSYEQYF
once	TRBJ1-2	TRBV5-5	.	TGTGCCAGCAGTCAAAGCCTTCAGGATAACTATGGCTACACCTTC	CASSQSLQDNYGYTF
few	TRBJ1-5	TRBV6-2/TRBV6-3	.	TGTGCCAGCAGTTACATCGGGTTACCTCAGCCCCAGCATTTT	CASSYIGLPQPQHF
many	TRBJ2-7	TRBV7-9	TRBD2	TGTGCCAGCAGCTTACCGACTAGCGGGAGTACCTACGAGCAGTACTTC	CASSLPTSGSTYEQYF
.	TRBJ2-3	TRBV10-3	.	TGTGCCATCAGTGAAAGCAAGAGCACAGATACGCAGTATTTT	CAISESKSTDTQYF